A single sample gave rise to the 24 T cell receptor beta chains below, sequenced in a study of cytomegalovirus exposure and HLA in healthy donors. TCRdb keeps only in-frame clones here, not all; method: immunoSEQ multiplex PCR. Found here are tens of thousands of clones, around 90% of them singletons; the top ten hold roughly 1.1%. Sequencing was performed on PBMCs. All receptors derive from a man between 18 and 29 years old in good health and CMV-seronegative.

The chain combines TRBV2 with TRBJ2-7; maybe TRBD2 (5 bases). The V end was cut by 0 bases, the J end by 9 bases, with 12 bases between. This CDR3 spans 13 amino acids. CDR1 SNHLY and CDR2 FYNNEI come from the germline V gene. The CDR3 DNA is TGTGCCAGCAGTGAAGCCCGGGATACGAGGCAGTACTTC. Translated: CASSEARDTRQYF.

The chain couples TRBV6-1 to TRBJ1-4; a weak D match, TRBD1 (6 bases). The CDR3 consists of 14 residues. Germline V lookup: CDR1 MNHNS, CDR2 SASEGT. Trimming took 2 bases from V and 4 from J, leaving 8 bases between them. The CDR3 loop reads CASSERGSNEKLFF. DNA for the CDR3: TGTGCCAGCAGTGAAAGGGGGAGTAATGAAAAACTGTTTTTT.

This clone was observed a single time. The V call is TRBV19, the J call TRBJ2-5; 11 bases map to TRBD1. The CDR3 is made up of 17 amino acids. J lost 5 bases, V lost 5 bases, and 13 bases had no gene match. Germline CDR1 and CDR2: LNHDA and SQIVND (reference sequence). The CDR3 loop is CASSLGQGALVSETQYF. For the CDR3, the DNA is TGTGCCAGTAGTTTAGGACAGGGGGCGCTTGTTTCGGAGACCCAGTACTTC.

The chain couples TRBV29-1 to TRBJ2-5, with TRBD2 matching 11 bases. The CDR3 covers 14 residues. The V gene end was trimmed by 7 bases and the J gene end by 5 bases; junction bases not matched to a gene: 9. From germline, CDR1 is SQVTM and CDR2 ANQGSEA. The CDR3 bases are TGCAGCGCTATAGCGGGAGGGCCGTCCGAGACCCAGTACTTC. As protein: CSAIAGGPSETQYF.

This chain joins TRBV5-6 and TRBJ1-2; weak D call: TRBD1 (5 bases). V shed 0 bases and J shed 3 bases, with 9 bases lying between them. Germline CDR1 is SGHDT and CDR2 is YYEEEE. The CDR3 spans 14 residues. The CDR3 sequence: CASSLVGGHYGYTF. The CDR3 bases are TGTGCCAGCAGCTTGGTGGGGGGACACTATGGCTACACCTTC.

This rearrangement joins TRBV5-1 to TRBJ1-1; 10 bases line up with TRBD1. This CDR3 has 15 amino acids. The V segment lost 3 bases and the J segment 0 bases; nucleotides outside the gene matches: 2. The germline V gene has CDR1 SGHRS and CDR2 YFSETQ. The CDR3 sequence is CASSWGQGLNTEAFF. The CDR3 DNA reads TGCGCCAGCAGCTGGGGACAGGGGCTGAACACTGAAGCTTTCTTT.

This chain connects TRBV28 to TRBJ2-5; 9 nucleotides match TRBD2. Germline V gives CDR1 MDHEN, CDR2 SYDVKM. The CDR3 loop spans 16 amino acids. V was pared by 6 bases and J by 5 bases, with 13 bases of the junction left unmatched. The chain's CDR3 is CASSPIGGGREETQYF. The DNA for the CDR3 is TGTGCCAGCAGCCCCATAGGGGGCGGGAGGGAGGAGACCCAGTACTTC.

In its sample, this clone was seen a few times. The chain carries TRBV5-6 and TRBJ2-2; 9 bases align to TRBD2. CDR3 length equals 16 residues. Germline V CDR1 and CDR2: SGHDT, YYEEEE. V dropped 4 bases and J dropped 5; count of bases not matched to a gene: 9. CDR3: CASSTISGRGTGELFF. Written as DNA, the CDR3 is TGTGCCAGCAGCACCATTAGCGGGAGAGGAACCGGGGAGCTGTTTTTT.

CDR3 sequence (DNA): TGTGCCAGCAGTTTTCGGGGACTATATAACACCGGGGAGCTGTTTTTT. Amino acid sequence: CASSFRGLYNTGELFF. This chain links TRBV28 with TRBJ2-2, with 7 bases lining up with TRBD2. The CDR3 extends over 16 amino acids. V trimming: 3 bases; J trimming: 2 bases; junction bases outside the gene matches: 6. Germline-derived CDR1 and CDR2 are MDHEN and SYDVKM.

The V and J genes are TRBV14 and TRBJ2-7; no definite D call. Germline CDR1 and CDR2: SGHDN and FVKESK. This CDR3 has 14 residues. Trimming shortened V by 1 base and J by 4 bases, and 11 bases separated the two germline ends. The CDR3 is CASSQVGSRYEQYF. The CDR3 coding sequence is TGTGCCAGCAGCCAAGTAGGATCTAGGTACGAGCAGTACTTC.

The V gene is TRBV5-6, the J gene TRBJ2-1; TRBD2 agrees at 8 bases. V lost 0 bases, J lost 4 bases, and 9 bases stayed unmatched. This CDR3 contains 17 residues. From germline, CDR1 is SGHDT and CDR2 YYEEEE. CDR3 nucleotides: TGTGCCAGCAGCTTGGTTTCCAGCGGGAGTATTTACAATGAGCAGTTCTTC. Translated: CASSLVSSGSIYNEQFF. The full variable domain, with the rest looked up from reference TRBV5-6 and TRBJ2-1, is DAGVTQSPTHLIKTRGQQVTLRCSPKSGHDTVSWYQQALGQGPQFIFQYYEEEERQRGNFPDRFSGHQFPNYSSELNVNALLLGDSALYLCASSLVSSGSIYNEQFFGPGTRLTVL.

This sequence joins TRBV4-3 and TRBJ1-2, with D possibly being TRBD1 (6 bases). The CDR3 extends over 14 amino acids. Germline values: CDR1 LGHNA, CDR2 YSLEER. The ends were cut back, 4 bases at V and 2 bases at J, with 11 bases in the middle. CDR3: CASSRAQGNYGYTF. Here the CDR3 DNA reads TGCGCCAGCAGCCGCGCGCAGGGGAACTATGGCTACACCTTC.

The V call is TRBV15, the J call TRBJ2-2, with D tentatively TRBD1 (6 bases). V was shortened by 0 bases and J by 4 bases, with 9 bases between the two germline ends. CDR1 and CDR2 from the germline V gene are LNHNV and YYDKDF (reference sequence). The CDR3 covers 15 residues. The CDR3 bases are TGTGCCACCAGCAGAGACGGACAGCTCACCGGGGAGCTGTTTTTT. Amino acids: CATSRDGQLTGELFF.

The gene calls are TRBV6-1 and TRBJ2-7; D tentatively fits TRBD1 or TRBD2 (7 bases each). Germline assignment: CDR1 MNHNS and CDR2 SASEGT. V was shortened by 5 bases and J by 4 bases, with 30 bases between the two germline ends. The CDR3 consists of 19 residues. CDR3 sequence (DNA): TGTGCCAGCAGTAAAGGGACAGAATATGAGGCCGCGGGAGTTTACGAGCAGTACTTC. It translates to CASSKGTEYEAAGVYEQYF.

The chain links TRBV29-1 to TRBJ2-5; 8 bases line up with TRBD2. This CDR3 has 14 residues. J was trimmed by 5 bases and V by 0 bases; bases with no gene match: 5. In germline, CDR1 is SQVTM, CDR2 ANQGSEA. The CDR3 region is CSVEDREGGETQYF. CDR3 coding DNA: TGCAGCGTTGAAGATCGGGAGGGGGGGGAGACCCAGTACTTC.

The rearrangement joins TRBV5-4 to TRBJ2-7; tentative D call: TRBD1 (6 bases). Germline V gene lookup returns CDR1 SGHNT and CDR2 YYREEE (reference sequence). The CDR3 consists of 15 residues. Trimming removed 2 bases at V and 0 bases at J, with 12 bases between. CDR3 in DNA: TGTGCCAGCAGCTTAATCGACAGGTACTCCTACGAGCAGTACTTC. Its translation is CASSLIDRYSYEQYF.

The chain couples TRBV6-6 to TRBJ1-5, with TRBD1 identical over 7 bases. V dropped 8 bases and J dropped 1; count of bases not matched to a gene: 5. Looked up from germline, CDR1 is MNHNY and CDR2 is SVGAGI (reference sequence). This CDR3 contains 14 residues. The CDR3 coding sequence is TGTGCCAGCGAAGGGGGCTCAAGCAATCAGCCCCAGCATTTT. It yields the protein CASEGGSSNQPQHF.

Here the CDR3 reads CASSELPGLPTYGYTF. The CDR3 DNA sequence: TGTGCCAGCAGTGAACTTCCGGGACTGCCAACGTATGGCTACACCTTC. This chain joins TRBV2 and TRBJ1-2; tentatively, D is TRBD1 (5 bases). The V gene's germline CDR1 is SNHLY and CDR2 FYNNEI. The CDR3 has 16 amino acids. Trimming shortened V by 2 bases and J by 5 bases, and 18 bases separated the two germline ends. The full variable domain, completed using reference TRBV2 and TRBJ1-2, is EPEVTQTPSHQVTQMGQEVILRCVPISNHLYFYWYRQILGQKVEFLVSFYNNEISEKSEIFDDQFSVERPDGSNFTLKIRSTKLEDSAMYFCASSELPGLPTYGYTFGSGTRLTVV.

Regarding this clone: The sample contains more than one DNA sequence encoding this CDR3. This chain joins TRBV5-1 and TRBJ2-7; D may be TRBD2 (5 bases). Per germline, CDR1 SGHRS and CDR2 YFSETQ. The CDR3 contains 12 residues. Trimming removed 5 bases at V and 2 bases at J, with 8 bases between. The CDR3 sequence: CASSLRAYEQYF. The DNA of the CDR3 is TGCGCCAGCAGTCTGAGGGCCTACGAGCAGTACTTC.

The chain couples TRBV5-5 to TRBJ2-5; TRBD1 matches 8 bases. The ends lost 4 bases at V and 2 bases at J; junction bases unmatched: 10. The CDR3 covers 16 residues. Germline values: CDR1 SGHKS, CDR2 YYEKEE (reference sequence). CDR3 region: CASSETGQALQETQYF. The CDR3 coding sequence is TGTGCCAGCAGCGAAACGGGACAGGCATTACAAGAGACCCAGTACTTC.

The CDR3 DNA is TGTGCCAGCAGCAGCGTTGCATCAGATACGCAGTATTTT. Translation gives CASSSVASDTQYF. The V gene is TRBV9, the J gene TRBJ2-3; D is unresolved. The CDR3 consists of 13 residues. Trimming took off 4 bases at V and 4 bases at J, with 10 bases between the two ends. In germline, CDR1 is SGDLS, CDR2 YYNGEE. Full variable domain (rest looked up from reference TRBV9 and TRBJ2-3): DSGVTQTPKHLITATGQRVTLRCSPRSGDLSVYWYQQSLDQGLQFLIQYYNGEERAKGNILERFSAQQFPDLHSELNLSSLELGDSALYFCASSSVASDTQYFGPGTRLTVL.

CDR3 in DNA: TGTGCCAGTAGCAGGACAGGGCCCTACGAGCAGTACTTC. Its protein product is CASSRTGPYEQYF. This chain connects TRBV19 to TRBJ2-7; 8 nucleotides match TRBD1. The J segment lost 2 bases and the V segment lost 6 bases, leaving 3 bases of the junction unmatched. Germline CDR1 is LNHDA and CDR2 is SQIVND (reference sequence). The CDR3 has 13 residues. Filled out from reference TRBV19 and TRBJ2-7, the complete variable domain reads DGGITQSPKYLFRKEGQNVTLSCEQNLNHDAMYWYRQDPGQGLRLIYYSQIVNDFQKGDIAEGYSVSREKKESFPLTVTSAQKNPTAFYLCASSRTGPYEQYFGPGTRLTVT.

The chain uses TRBV5-1 and TRBJ2-7; 10 bases are a match to TRBD1. Trimming took 0 bases from V and 5 from J; bases not matched to a gene: 5. Germline V CDR1 and CDR2: SGHRS, YFSETQ. The CDR3 has 15 amino acids. The CDR3 loop reads CASSLGQGARDEQYF. CDR3 bases: TGCGCCAGCAGCTTGGGACAGGGGGCGCGAGACGAGCAGTACTTC.

The V and J genes are TRBV7-2 and TRBJ2-3; 10 bases map to TRBD1. With 5 bases clipped from V and 6 bases from J, the junction kept 17 bases outside the gene matches. Germline V CDR1 and CDR2: SGHTA, FQGNSA. The CDR3 runs to 18 residues. The CDR3 protein is CASSSGTGVPRGYDTQYF. CDR3 DNA: TGTGCCAGCAGCAGCGGGACAGGGGTCCCTCGAGGATACGATACGCAGTATTTT.